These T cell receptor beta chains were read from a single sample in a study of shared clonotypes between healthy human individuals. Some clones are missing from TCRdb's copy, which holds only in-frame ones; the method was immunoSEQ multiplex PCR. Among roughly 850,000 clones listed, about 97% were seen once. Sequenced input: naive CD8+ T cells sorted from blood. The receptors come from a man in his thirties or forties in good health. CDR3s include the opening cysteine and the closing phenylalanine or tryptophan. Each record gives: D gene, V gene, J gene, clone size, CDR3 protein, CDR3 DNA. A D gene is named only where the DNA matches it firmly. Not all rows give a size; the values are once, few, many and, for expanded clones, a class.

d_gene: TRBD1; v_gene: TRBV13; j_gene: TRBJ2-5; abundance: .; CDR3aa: CASSPTGDAETQYF; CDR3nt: TGTGCCAGCAGCCCTACAGGGGATGCGGAGACCCAGTACTTC
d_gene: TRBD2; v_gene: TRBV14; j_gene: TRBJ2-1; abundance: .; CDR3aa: CASSQEGRGGLNEQFF; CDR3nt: TGTGCCAGCAGCCAAGAGGGGAGGGGTGGTCTCAATGAGCAGTTCTTC
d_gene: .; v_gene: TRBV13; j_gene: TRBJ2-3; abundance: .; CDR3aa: CASSPLEGGTDTQYF; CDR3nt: TGTGCCAGCAGCCCCCTCGAGGGGGGCACAGATACGCAGTATTTT
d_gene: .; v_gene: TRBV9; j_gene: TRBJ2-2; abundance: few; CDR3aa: CASSVVPGELFF; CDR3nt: TGTGCCAGCAGCGTAGTACCCGGGGAGCTGTTTTTT
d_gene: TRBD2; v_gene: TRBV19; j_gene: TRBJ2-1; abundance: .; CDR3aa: CASSIWAGGVDEQFF; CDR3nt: TGTGCCAGTAGTATCTGGGCGGGAGGAGTGGATGAGCAGTTCTTC
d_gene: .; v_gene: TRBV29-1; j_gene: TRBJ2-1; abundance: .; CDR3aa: CSVVVSASDEQFF; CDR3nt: TGCAGCGTTGTAGTCTCGGCTAGCGATGAGCAGTTCTTC
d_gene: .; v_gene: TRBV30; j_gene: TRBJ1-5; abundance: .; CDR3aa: CACQGEGSREPQHF; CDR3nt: TGTGCCTGCCAAGGGGAGGGGTCCCGCGAGCCCCAGCATTTT
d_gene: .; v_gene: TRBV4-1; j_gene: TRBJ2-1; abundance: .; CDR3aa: CASSQAGIGSYNEQFF; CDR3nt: TGCGCCAGCAGCCAAGCGGGTATTGGGTCCTACAATGAGCAGTTCTTC
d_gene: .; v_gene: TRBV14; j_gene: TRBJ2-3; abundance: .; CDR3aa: CASSQEGGAVSTDTQYF; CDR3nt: TGTGCCAGCAGCCAAGAAGGGGGGGCGGTCAGCACAGATACGCAGTATTTT
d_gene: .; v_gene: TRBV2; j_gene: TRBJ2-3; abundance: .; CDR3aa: CASRLTTDTQYF; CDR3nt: TGTGCCAGCAGACTTACTACAGATACGCAGTATTTT
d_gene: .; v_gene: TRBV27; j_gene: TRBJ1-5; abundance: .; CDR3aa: CASSFAGFSNQPQHF; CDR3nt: TGTGCCAGCAGTTTTGCGGGTTTTAGCAATCAGCCCCAGCATTTT
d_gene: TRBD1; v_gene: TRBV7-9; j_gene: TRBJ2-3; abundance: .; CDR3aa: CASRTGATDTQYF; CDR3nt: TGTGCCAGCAGGACAGGGGCAACAGATACGCAGTATTTT
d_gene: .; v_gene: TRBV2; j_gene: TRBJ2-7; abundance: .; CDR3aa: CASGTRTSLPYF; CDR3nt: TGTGCCAGCGGCACCCGTACTAGCTTACCGTACTTC
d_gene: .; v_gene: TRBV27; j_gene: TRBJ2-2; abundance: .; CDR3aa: CASSAAGGGTGELFF; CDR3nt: TGTGCCAGCAGTGCGGCAGGGGGAGGGACCGGGGAGCTGTTTTTT
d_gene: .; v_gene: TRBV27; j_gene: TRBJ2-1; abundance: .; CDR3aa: CASSFSQGREQFF; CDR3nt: TGTGCCAGCAGTTTTTCCCAAGGGAGAGAGCAGTTCTTC
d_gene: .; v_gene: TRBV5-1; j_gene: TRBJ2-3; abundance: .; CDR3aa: CASSSNLASVADTQYF; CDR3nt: TGCGCCAGCAGCTCAAATCTAGCTTCTGTCGCAGATACGCAGTATTTT
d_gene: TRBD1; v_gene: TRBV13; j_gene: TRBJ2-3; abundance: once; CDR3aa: CASSTGQGFADTQYF; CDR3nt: TGTGCCAGCAGCACAGGACAGGGCTTTGCAGATACGCAGTATTTT
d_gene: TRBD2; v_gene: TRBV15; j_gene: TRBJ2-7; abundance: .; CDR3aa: CATSRADSGLAGGYEQYF; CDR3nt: TGTGCCACCAGCAGAGCAGATAGTGGACTAGCGGGAGGCTACGAGCAGTACTTC
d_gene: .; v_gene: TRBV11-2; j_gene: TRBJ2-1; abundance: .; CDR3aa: CASSPTGTISSYNEQFF; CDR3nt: TGTGCCAGCAGCCCCACGGGGACCATTAGCTCCTACAATGAGCAGTTCTTC
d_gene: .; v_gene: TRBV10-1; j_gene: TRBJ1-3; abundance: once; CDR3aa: CASSDGLSGNTIYF; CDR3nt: TGCGCCAGCAGTGACGGCCTCTCTGGAAACACCATATATTTT
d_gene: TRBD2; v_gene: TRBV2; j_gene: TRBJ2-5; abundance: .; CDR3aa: CASSTLAGVRETQYF; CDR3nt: TGTGCCAGCAGTACCCTAGCGGGAGTTCGAGAGACCCAGTACTTC
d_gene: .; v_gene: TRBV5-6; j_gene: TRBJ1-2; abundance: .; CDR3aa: CASSVDHRNDYGYTF; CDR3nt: TGTGCCAGCAGCGTAGATCACAGGAATGACTATGGCTACACCTTC
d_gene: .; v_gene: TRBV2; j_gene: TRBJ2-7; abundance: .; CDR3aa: CARSGTNNPYEQYF; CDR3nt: TGTGCCAGAAGCGGAACTAATAATCCCTACGAGCAGTACTTC
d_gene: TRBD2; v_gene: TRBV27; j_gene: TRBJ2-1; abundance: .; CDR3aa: CASSLSPPGLAGVVVSSYNEQFF; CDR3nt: TGTGCCAGCAGTTTATCACCCCCGGGACTAGCGGGAGTAGTTGTATCCTCCTACAATGAGCAGTTCTTC
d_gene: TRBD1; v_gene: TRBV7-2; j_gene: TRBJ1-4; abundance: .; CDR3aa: CASSLVPPSSGTVNEKLFF; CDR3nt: TGTGCCAGCAGCTTAGTCCCCCCTTCATCTGGGACAGTAAATGAAAAACTGTTTTTT
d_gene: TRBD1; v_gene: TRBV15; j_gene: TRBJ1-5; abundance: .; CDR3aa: CATSSDRGLGQPQHF; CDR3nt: TGTGCCACCAGCAGTGACAGGGGTCTCGGCCAGCCCCAGCATTTT
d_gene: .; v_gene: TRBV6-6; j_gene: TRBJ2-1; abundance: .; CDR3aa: CASRLDRRSYNEQFF; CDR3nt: TGTGCCAGCAGACTAGACAGGCGATCCTACAATGAGCAGTTCTTC
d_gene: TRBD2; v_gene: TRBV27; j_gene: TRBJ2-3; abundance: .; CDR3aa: CASSGTSGSGYF; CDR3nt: TGTGCCAGCTCCGGGACTAGCGGGAGCGGGTATTTT
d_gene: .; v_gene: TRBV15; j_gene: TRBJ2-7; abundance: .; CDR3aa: CATSRDTKPSGEQYF; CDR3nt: TGTGCCACCAGCAGAGATACGAAGCCCTCGGGGGAGCAGTACTTC
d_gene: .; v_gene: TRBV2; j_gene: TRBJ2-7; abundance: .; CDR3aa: CASSPTFYEQYF; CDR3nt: TGTGCCAGCAGTCCGACTTTCTACGAGCAGTACTTC
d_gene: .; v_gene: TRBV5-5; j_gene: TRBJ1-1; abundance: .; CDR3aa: CASSLSREAFF; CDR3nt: TGTGCCAGCAGCTTGTCACGTGAAGCTTTCTTT
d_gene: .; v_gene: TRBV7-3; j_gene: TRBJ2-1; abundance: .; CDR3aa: CASANLGDEQFF; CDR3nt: TGTGCCAGCGCCAACCTCGGGGATGAGCAGTTCTTC
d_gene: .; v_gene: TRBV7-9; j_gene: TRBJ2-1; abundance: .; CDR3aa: CASSQTPGLNNEQFF; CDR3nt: TGTGCCAGCAGCCAAACCCCAGGACTCAACAATGAGCAGTTCTTC
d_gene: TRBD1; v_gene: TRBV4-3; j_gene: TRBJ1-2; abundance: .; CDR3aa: CASSPGQGSYGYTF; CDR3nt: TGCGCCAGCAGCCCGGGACAGGGATCCTATGGCTACACCTTC
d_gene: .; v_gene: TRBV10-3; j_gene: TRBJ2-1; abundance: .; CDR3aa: CAISESIEEQFF; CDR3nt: TGTGCCATCAGTGAGTCGATTGAAGAGCAGTTCTTC
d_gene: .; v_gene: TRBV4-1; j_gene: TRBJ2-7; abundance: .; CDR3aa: CASSQDPSGGYEQYF; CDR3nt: TGCGCCAGCAGCCAAGATCCTTCCGGGGGCTACGAGCAGTACTTC
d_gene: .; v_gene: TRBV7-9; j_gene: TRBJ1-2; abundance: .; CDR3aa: CASSLGEGIANYGYTF; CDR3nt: TGTGCCAGCAGCTTAGGGGAGGGAATAGCGAACTATGGCTACACCTTC
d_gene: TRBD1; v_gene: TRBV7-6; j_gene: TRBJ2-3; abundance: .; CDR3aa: CASSSTSGGLSRNTQYF; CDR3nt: TGTGCCAGCAGTTCGACATCAGGGGGCCTGTCCCGGAATACGCAGTATTTT
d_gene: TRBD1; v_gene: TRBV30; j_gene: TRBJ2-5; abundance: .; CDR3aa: CAWTPGQGGETQYF; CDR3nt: TGTGCCTGGACCCCGGGACAGGGTGGGGAGACCCAGTACTTC
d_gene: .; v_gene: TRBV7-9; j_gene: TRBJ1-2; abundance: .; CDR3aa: CASSLESGGYGYTF; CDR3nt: TGTGCCAGCAGCTTAGAGAGCGGCGGGTATGGCTACACCTTC
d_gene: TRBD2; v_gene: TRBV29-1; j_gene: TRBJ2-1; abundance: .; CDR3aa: CSVAGLAAYNEQFF; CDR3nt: TGCAGCGTTGCGGGACTAGCGGCTTACAATGAGCAGTTCTTC
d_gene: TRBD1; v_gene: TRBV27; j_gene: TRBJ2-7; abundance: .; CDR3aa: CASSFSGTGGPFYEQYF; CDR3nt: TGTGCCAGCAGTTTTAGTGGAACAGGGGGCCCGTTCTACGAGCAGTACTTC
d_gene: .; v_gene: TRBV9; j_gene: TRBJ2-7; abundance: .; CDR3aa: CASSRTNAYEQYF; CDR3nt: TGTGCCAGCAGCCGGACTAACGCCTACGAGCAGTACTTC
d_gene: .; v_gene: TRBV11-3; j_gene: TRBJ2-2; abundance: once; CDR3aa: CASSPPLGYRTGELFF; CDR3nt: TGTGCCAGCAGCCCCCCCCTGGGATATCGCACCGGGGAGCTGTTTTTT
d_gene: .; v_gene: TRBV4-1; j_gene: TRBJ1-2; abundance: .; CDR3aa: CASSQEGANYGYTF; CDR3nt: TGCGCCAGCAGCCAGGAGGGAGCTAACTATGGCTACACCTTC
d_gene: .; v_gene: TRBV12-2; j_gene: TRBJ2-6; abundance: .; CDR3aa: CASREISSTQSRANVLTF; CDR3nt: TGTGCAAGTCGCGAAATCAGCTCCACACAAAGTCGGGCCAACGTCCTGACTTTC
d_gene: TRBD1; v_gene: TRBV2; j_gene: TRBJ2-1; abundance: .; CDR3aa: CASADRGDYNEQFF; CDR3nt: TGTGCCAGCGCGGACAGGGGGGACTACAATGAGCAGTTCTTC
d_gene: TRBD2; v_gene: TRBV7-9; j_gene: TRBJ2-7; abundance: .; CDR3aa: CASSPGLAGLYEQYF; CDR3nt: TGTGCCAGCAGCCCCGGACTAGCGGGGCTCTACGAGCAGTACTTC